This TCR beta chain was retrieved from a study of CD4+ T cells in melanoma. Study outcomes and limitations: A reported correlation linked neoantigen-specific CD4+ T cells to CD8+, macrophage and B cell function. Reportedly, melanoma neoantigen-specific CD4+ T cells showed varied differentiation states.

Germline CDR1 reads SGDLS; CDR2 reads YYNGEE. V was trimmed by 4 bases and J by 2 bases, leaving 16 bases between them. The length of the CDR3 is 15 residues. The protocol was immunoSEQ multiplex PCR, while the TCRdb copy is restricted to in-frame clones and leaves out a portion. The top ten clones hold roughly 1.4% of a sample with about 140,000 clones, roughly 91% of them seen once. Comment on this clone: The target antigen is unknown.

The chain is built from TRBV9 and TRBJ2-7; possibly TRBD1 for D (5 bases). The source is a human donor with melanoma. The CDR3 sequence is CASSPTFEGAYEQYF. For the CDR3, the DNA is TGTGCCAGCAGCCCGACCTTCGAAGGGGCCTACGAGCAGTACTTC.